This TCR beta chain was recovered during a study of blood T cell repertoires in COVID-19 (TCRdb year 2020). For the study in its entirety: Samples from collaborators originated in the United States, Italy and Spain and spanned both the acute and convalescent phases of COVID-19. Where available, HLA class I and class II types were obtained from metadata supplied by the sample provider rather than from assay-based typing. The prospective study material was composed of cDNA or gDNA derived from T cells, B-cell-depleted T cells, or PBMCs. The dataset comprised deeply sampled blood TCRbeta repertoires from subjects exposed to, actively infected with, or recovered from COVID-19. Nearly every sample came with metadata listing a de-identified subject ID, COVID-19 status, age in years and sex. The repertoires were released in a freely available public database intended as a resource for research on the immune response to SARS-CoV-2. The samples were drawn from the first 160 participants of the ongoing ImmuneRACE study and from some 1,300 subjects provided by 6 global collaborators.

TCRbeta CDR3 regions were amplified from genomic DNA using the immunoSEQ Assay, a bias-controlled multiplex PCR. The published analysis was carried out like this. The number of nucleated cells in each sample was estimated from the amplification of reference gene primers within the assay. To quantify the absolute abundance of each unique TCRbeta CDR3 rearrangement, sequence reads were collapsed and filtered. For each sample, productive Simpson clonality was calculated as the square root of Simpson's diversity index over productive rearrangements. Here the immuneACCESS table is served through TCRdb, limited to in-frame sequences with V and J called. Missing clones are a known gap in these copies; in checked studies unresolved V genes cover under half, and the rest lacks a known reason. V, J and clone size were drawn from that table, and D and trimming were deduced from the DNA. This sample has approximately 220,000 clones in its table, and 80% to 85% of those were observed once. The ten largest clones add up to under 30% of the sample.

The paper as a whole reports these results and caveats: The quantity of clinical and demographic metadata differed by source and by participant and was supplied without curation.

V gives up 0 bases and J gives up 6 bases, and the segment between their germline ends measures 11 bases. The CDR3 starts with the cysteine, ends with the phenylalanine, and has 14 residues. Here the CDR3 DNA is all that survives: 42 bases in frame from base 1. The germline V gene (reference sequence) yields GTSNPN for CDR1 and SVGIG for CDR2. Points on this clone: Its antigen remains unidentified. Qualities for individual bases were not recorded, and no much larger clone is one base off.

The collaborating institutions used their own protocols to collect whole blood in K2EDTA tubes. For TCRbeta analysis, collaborators shipped samples as frozen whole blood, isolated PBMCs, or DNA extracted from either of those sample types. The source of this sequence is a middle-aged man with acute or convalescent COVID-19. The specimen sequenced was peripheral blood. Recombination joined TRBV30 with TRBJ2-2; a weak D assignment points to TRBD2 (6 bases agree). For the CDR3, the sequence is CAWSVTGAPGELFF. The DNA sequence is TGTGCCTGGAGTGTGACGGGAGCGCCCGGGGAGCTGTTTTTT.